What follows describes a single TCR beta chain. About 0.45 to 1 ug RNA was reverse transcribed with random hexamers. Via MiXCR, TCRdb re-called the immunoSEQ multiplex PCR reads, giving one row per CDR3 protein. The table has roughly 130,000 distinct CDR3 sequences, about 95% seen once. The CDR3 runs to 13 residues. Per germline, CDR1 SGHRS and CDR2 YFSETQ. V lost 5 bases to trimming and J lost 8 bases, with 14 bases between them. This entry is derived from a study of CD8 T cells in Susac syndrome. The rearrangement joins TRBV5-1 to TRBJ2-1; TRBD2 is a possible D gene (6 bases). The sequence derives from a human donor with multiple sclerosis. The sample was CD4+ T cells from PBMCs. This CDR3 reads CASRDSGEYEQFF. Here the CDR3 DNA reads TGCGCCAGCAGGGACTCGGGGGAGTATGAGCAGTTCTTC.